These T cell receptor beta chains were read from a single sample in a study of shared clonotypes between healthy human individuals. Profiling relied on immunoSEQ multiplex PCR, and the TCRdb table lists in-frame clones only, not all of them. The data show over 2,000,000 clones, around 93% seen once. Specimen: naive CD8+ T cells from PBMCs. Every receptor here comes from a man between 18 and 35 years old in good health. Some clones in this sample may be carry-over from other donors' samples. CDR3s include the opening cysteine and the closing phenylalanine or tryptophan. Rows give clone size only sometimes, using once, few, many, or a class for an expanded clone.

CDR3aa	abundance	v_gene
CASSPAGQGAEQYF	.	TRBV5-6
CASSLQLAGPYEQYF	once	TRBV5-4
CASSVSGMGSGANVLTF	.	TRBV6-4
CASNPTGTGFFNEQFF	.	TRBV27
CASSPRASQETQYF	.	TRBV7-9
CASSLSPGQRLEQYF	.	TRBV27
CASSPLGTPRNTQYF	.	TRBV9
CASSVRTGTDTGELFF	.	TRBV9
CASSQDLGTVMNTEAFF	.	TRBV4-1
CASSLTSGIYEQYF	.	TRBV5-1
CASSSRLGPGGEQFF	.	TRBV27
CASSLRTGRDEQFF	once	TRBV5-1
CASSPYQSSYEQYF	.	TRBV7-8
CASSFFEQGGYTF	.	TRBV28
CASSAGVLNTEAFF	once	TRBV6-5
CASSQGSGGGSYKQYF	once	TRBV11-2
CASRPRTRQPPNYGYTF	once	TRBV4-1
CASSMTLYNEQFF	.	TRBV27
CASSPSPRIGELFF	.	TRBV7-7
CASSPKTGAGEEETQYF	.	TRBV11-3
CASSLGGFNQPQHF	.	TRBV7-9
CASSWSPEIPTYEQYF	.	TRBV5-1
CASSYKDYPSYNEQFF	.	TRBV6-5
CASSLPPGLAGEGTGELFF	.	TRBV4-1
CASSSDRDPNYGYTF	.	TRBV13
CASSPTPLVRYFYEQYF	.	TRBV7-9
CSVEDDYGRGYEQYF	.	TRBV29-1
CASSQRTSGPNNEQFF	.	TRBV4-1
CASTRLAGGKDTQYF	.	TRBV27
CASSELLAGENNEQFF	.	TRBV2
CASSLGGPPSYEQYF	.	TRBV7-9
CASSQDGEETQYF	.	TRBV4-1
CASSKTVDYTDTQYF	.	TRBV7-9
CALIQGGYEQYF	.	TRBV30
CASSPGTATNYGYTF	once	TRBV5-1
CATSTDPVDPRGETQYF	.	TRBV15
CASSYYGTGDNEQFF	.	TRBV6-5
CASSSAKTSRDEQFF	.	TRBV7-9
CASSQGHRPGDTQYF	once	TRBV4-3
CASSRGTEPFYEQYF	.	TRBV7-6
CATPRGGTYGYTF	.	TRBV2
CASSLPGPHEQYF	.	TRBV7-9
CAITGTGEICEQYF	.	TRBV10-3
CASSQAGRSGPIYEQYF	.	TRBV4-1
CASSQWDPRNRQPQHF	few	TRBV21-1
CASLNNMNTEAFF	.	TRBV7-9
CASSPKGGRVETQYF	.	TRBV7-2
CASSERHNADTQYF	.	TRBV2
CASSPYRGQQTQYF	.	TRBV4-3
CASSQREGRADTQYF	.	TRBV4-1